Listed here are 10 T cell receptor beta chains from one sample, sequenced in a study of shared clonotypes between healthy human individuals. As defined, naive CD8 cells were CD45RO-negative and positively selected for CCR7, with terminally differentiated effector memory CD45RA+ cells excluded. Generated by immunoSEQ multiplex PCR, the TCRdb table keeps only in-frame clones and is missing some. The sample shows about 2 million clones, approximately 95% of them seen only once. The material sequenced was naive CD8+ T cells sorted from blood. The receptors were gathered from a man aged 18 to 29 in good health.

The rearrangement uses TRBV30 and TRBJ2-5; 10 bases align to TRBD1. The DNA end is more similar to TRBJ2-7, so the J call may be wrong. The CDR3 loop spans 14 amino acids. The V gene's germline CDR1 is GTSNPN and CDR2 SVGIG (reference sequence). The DNA of the CDR3 is TGTGCCTGGGATACCGGGACAGGGGTTAACGAGCAGTACTTC. Amino acids: CAWDTGTGVNEQYF.

The chain uses TRBV6-5 and TRBJ1-5; possibly TRBD1 for D (5 bases). V was shortened by 6 bases and J by 4 bases, with 10 bases between the two germline ends. The CDR3 spans 13 residues. Germline CDR1 is MNHEY and CDR2 is SVGAGI. The CDR3 loop is CASRAGLNQPQHF. The CDR3 region has the DNA TGTGCCAGCAGGGCAGGGTTGAATCAGCCCCAGCATTTT.

The chain joins TRBV13 to TRBJ2-3, with D unresolved. Germline CDR1 reads PRHDT; CDR2 reads FYEKMQ (reference sequence). The CDR3 spans 12 residues. Trimming shortened V by 8 bases and J by 1 base, and 7 bases separated the two germline ends. This chain's CDR3 is CASEDRTDTQYF. CDR3 bases: TGTGCCAGCGAAGACCGCACAGATACGCAGTATTTT.

The chain combines TRBV6-5 with TRBJ2-1, with 10 bases lining up with TRBD2. J lost 6 bases, V lost 6 bases, and 5 bases had no gene match. Germline CDR1 reads MNHEY; CDR2 reads SVGAGI. The CDR3 consists of 14 residues. The CDR3 region is CASRLTSGLNEQFF. The CDR3 coding sequence is TGTGCCAGCAGACTGACTAGCGGGCTCAATGAGCAGTTCTTC.

The chain employs TRBV10-3 and TRBJ2-1, with D tentatively TRBD2 (6 bases). CDR1 ENHRY and CDR2 SYGVKD come from the germline V gene. The CDR3 runs 15 residues. Trimming took 4 bases from V and 0 from J, leaving 10 bases between them. The CDR3 loop reads CAISVGRGSYNEQFF. The CDR3 DNA follows: TGTGCCATCAGTGTTGGGCGGGGCTCCTACAATGAGCAGTTCTTC.

The rearrangement joins TRBV2 to TRBJ2-7, with TRBD1 identical over 8 bases. This CDR3 is 15 amino acids long. Germline loops: CDR1 SNHLY, CDR2 FYNNEI. J gave up 5 bases and V 7 bases, and 13 bases lay outside the gene matches. The CDR3 loop is CASTGRKQGAHEQYF. The DNA of the CDR3 is TGTGCCAGCACTGGGAGAAAGCAGGGGGCTCACGAGCAGTACTTC.

The J gene is TRBJ2-5, the V gene TRBV6-5; D remains ambiguous. Per the germline V gene, CDR1 is MNHEY and CDR2 is SVGAGI. CDR3 length: 13 residues. Trimming removed 1 base from V and 3 bases from J, with 6 bases in between. This CDR3 is CASSYFREETQYF. Here the CDR3 DNA reads TGTGCCAGCAGTTACTTTCGGGAAGAGACCCAGTACTTC.

The gene calls are TRBV6-5 and TRBJ2-1, with D unclear. V shed 2 bases and J shed 5 bases, with 7 bases lying between them. Germline-derived CDR1 and CDR2 are MNHEY and SVGAGI. The CDR3 contains 13 residues. The CDR3 nucleotides read TGTGCCAGCAGTTACCTTGGGAACAATGAGCAGTTCTTC. Its protein is CASSYLGNNEQFF.

This chain joins TRBV27 and TRBJ2-2, with 7 bases lining up with TRBD2. CDR3 length: 18 residues. The ends lost 5 bases at V and 2 bases at J; junction bases unmatched: 14. Germline assignment: CDR1 MNHEY and CDR2 SMNVEV (reference sequence). The CDR3 sequence: CASSPIQPTSDNTGELFF. CDR3 DNA sequence: TGTGCCAGCAGTCCAATCCAACCAACTAGCGACAACACCGGGGAGCTGTTTTTT.

This clone was picked up a small number of times. The chain couples TRBV7-9 to TRBJ1-5; no firm D call. The germline V gene encodes CDR1 SEHNR and CDR2 FQNEAQ (reference sequence). Trimming removed 3 bases at V and 3 bases at J, with 9 bases between. The CDR3 extends over 14 amino acids. CDR3 protein: CASSLAYHNQPQHF. The CDR3 DNA follows: TGTGCCAGCAGCTTGGCGTATCACAATCAGCCCCAGCATTTT.